A selection of T cell receptor beta chains follows, all from one sample in a study of T cells in Graves' hyperthyroidism and ophthalmopathy. MiXCR was run by TCRdb on the multiplex PCR reads, yielding one entry per CDR3 protein. The table has more than 500,000 distinct CDR3 sequences, 15% to 20% seen once; the top ten hold 25% to 30%. Input material: blood. These receptors came from a woman aged 25 to 45 with Graves' ophthalmopathy. CDR3s include the opening cysteine and the closing phenylalanine or tryptophan. Fields, in order: clone size, J gene, V gene, D gene, CDR3 DNA, CDR3 protein. The D gene is left open where the match is weak. Size is stated for part of the rows, as once, few or many counts, or as a class when the clone is expanded.

NA | TRBJ2-3 | TRBV5-1 | NA | TGCGCCAGCAGCTTTGGCGGTAGGGCAGATACGCAGTATTTT | CASSFGGRADTQYF
many | TRBJ2-3 | TRBV28 | NA | TGTGCCAGCACGGAGACTACGACAGATACGCAGTATTTT | CASTETTTDTQYF
many | TRBJ2-7 | TRBV6-1 | TRBD1 | TGTGCCAGCAGGGGACAGGGCATCGTCTACGAGCAGTACTTC | CASRGQGIVYEQYF
many | TRBJ2-7 | TRBV5-4 | NA | TGTGCCAGCAGCTTGGAAGCGCAGGCCTACGAGCAGTACTTC | CASSLEAQAYEQYF
few | TRBJ2-5 | TRBV12-3/TRBV12-4 | NA | TGTGCCAGCAGTTTAGGGGGCGCAGGGAAACAAGAGACCCAGTACTTC | CASSLGGAGKQETQYF
NA | TRBJ1-4 | TRBV12-3/TRBV12-4 | NA | TGTGCCAGCAGTTACTCGATTACTAATGAAAAACTGTTTTTT | CASSYSITNEKLFF
NA | TRBJ1-1 | TRBV5-1 | NA | TGCGCCAGCAGCTTGGAGGGGCCCCTGAGCCCAAGCCCTGAAGCTTTCTTT | CASSLEGPLSPSPEAFF
NA | TRBJ2-5 | TRBV28 | NA | TGTGCCAGCAGGCCAGGGGGGGTGTACCAAGAGACCCAGTACTTC | CASRPGGVYQETQYF
many | TRBJ2-7 | TRBV6-1 | NA | TGTGCCAGCAGAGGCCCAAACCGGGGCGAGCAGTACTTC | CASRGPNRGEQYF
NA | TRBJ1-2 | TRBV7-7 | TRBD1 | TGTGCTAGCAGCTTACGGACAGGGTTAGGTACCTACACCTTC | CASSLRTGLGTYTF
NA | TRBJ2-7 | TRBV19 | NA | TGTGCCAGTAGTATTGCTGGGAGGACCTACGAGCAGTACTTC | CASSIAGRTYEQYF
NA | TRBJ2-7 | TRBV20-1 | NA | TGCAGTGCTTACTTTGACGAGCAGTACTTC | CSAYFDEQYF
many | TRBJ2-7 | TRBV7-6 | NA | TGTGCCAGCAGCTTAGGGTCCGGCCTCTCCTACGAGCAGTACTTC | CASSLGSGLSYEQYF
few | TRBJ2-7 | TRBV6-5 | NA | TGTGCCAGCAGTTACGGCTTGGACGTAGGTGCACCCTACGAGCAGTACTTC | CASSYGLDVGAPYEQYF
NA | TRBJ2-1 | TRBV14 | TRBD2 | TGTGCCAGCAGCCAAGTACCCAGCGGGATTAGCAATGAGCAGTTCTTC | CASSQVPSGISNEQFF
many | TRBJ2-1 | TRBV2 | TRBD2 | TGTGCCAGCAGTGATGTGCTAGCGGGAGTTGAGCAGTTCTTC | CASSDVLAGVEQFF
NA | TRBJ2-5 | TRBV28 | TRBD1 | TGTGCCAGCAGCCTGGGGGGGACAGGGGACTCGTACTTC | CASSLGGTGDSYF
once | TRBJ2-3 | TRBV7-3 | NA | TGTGCCAGCAGGGTTACACAGGTCAGCACAGATACGCAGTATTTT | CASRVTQVSTDTQYF
few | TRBJ2-7 | TRBV29-1 | TRBD2 | TGCAGCGTTGAACTAGCGGGCGGATACGAGCAGTACTTC | CSVELAGGYEQYF
NA | TRBJ2-7 | TRBV4-1 | NA | TGCGCCAGCAGCCCCACCGGGACCCGCTACGAGCAGTACTTC | CASSPTGTRYEQYF
many | TRBJ2-7 | TRBV20-1 | TRBD2 | TGCAGTGCTACCCTCCTAGCGGGAGCCTACGAGCAGTACTTC | CSATLLAGAYEQYF
few | TRBJ2-2 | TRBV7-2 | TRBD2 | TGTGCCAGCAGCCAGACTAGCGGGAACGCCGGGGAGCTGTTTTTT | CASSQTSGNAGELFF
few | TRBJ1-4 | TRBV2 | NA | TGTGCCGCTTCATCCGGGCCCCAGCCTGGAAAACTGTTTTTT | CAASSGPQPGKLFF
many | TRBJ2-4 | TRBV18 | TRBD2 | TGTGCCAGCTCACCGGAGGCTAGCGGGAGTGGGGGAAACATTCAGTACTTC | CASSPEASGSGGNIQYF
NA | TRBJ2-5 | TRBV6-1 | NA | TGTGCCAGCAGTGAAGCGGGCACTCGAGAGACCCAGTACTTC | CASSEAGTRETQYF
many | TRBJ2-5 | TRBV29-1 | TRBD2 | TGCAGCGTTGAAGACCCCTCGGGTAGCGGGAGGGGCCGAGAGACCCAGTACTTC | CSVEDPSGSGRGRETQYF
many | TRBJ1-5 | TRBV7-2 | NA | TGTGCCAGCAGCTTTGTAGGGGGAAGCAATCAGCCCCAGCATTTT | CASSFVGGSNQPQHF
many | TRBJ2-1 | TRBV20-1 | NA | TGCAGTGCTAGATCCCTAGCGCCTAACTCCTACAATGAGCAGTTCTTC | CSARSLAPNSYNEQFF
few | TRBJ2-4 | TRBV4-3 | TRBD2 | TGCGCCAGCAGCCAAGATGTCCCCGAGCGGGAGCGGTTTGGGAGAAACATTCAGTACTTC | CASSQDVPERERFGRNIQYF
NA | TRBJ2-3 | TRBV4-3 | NA | TGCGCCAGCAGCCAAGATCTGGGGCCTCCAGGCGGCACAGATACGCAGTATTTT | CASSQDLGPPGGTDTQYF
NA | TRBJ2-7 | TRBV20-1 | NA | TGCAGTGCTACCGACGGCTACGAGCAGTACTTC | CSATDGYEQYF
NA | TRBJ1-2 | TRBV27 | NA | TGTGCCAGCAGTTCGCAATGGGATCTTGGCTACACCTTC | CASSSQWDLGYTF
NA | TRBJ2-5 | TRBV5-4 | NA | TGTGCCAGCAGCCCAGGGAAATATCCAGAGACCCAGTACTTC | CASSPGKYPETQYF
few | TRBJ2-5 | TRBV9 | TRBD2 | TGTGCCAGCAGCCTAACGGGGGGGTCTGAGACCCAGTACTTC | CASSLTGGSETQYF
few | TRBJ1-2 | TRBV15 | TRBD1 | TGTGCCACCAGCAGAGGTGACAACCGGGACAGGGGCTATGGCTACACCTTC | CATSRGDNRDRGYGYTF
many | TRBJ2-1 | TRBV5-1 | NA | TGCGCCAGCAGCTTGGGTGCTAGCAGATACAATGAGCAGTTCTTC | CASSLGASRYNEQFF
few | TRBJ2-1 | TRBV15 | TRBD2 | TGTGCCACCAGCAGAAATGCGGTCTCGGGACTAACAAACAATGAGCAGTTCTTC | CATSRNAVSGLTNNEQFF
NA | TRBJ2-7 | TRBV19 | NA | TGTGCCAGTAGTATCCGACATTCCGCGGGATACGAGCAGTACTTC | CASSIRHSAGYEQYF
many | TRBJ1-1 | TRBV13 | NA | TGTGCCAGCAGCTTATTTAGGGTGGCTGAAGCTTTCTTT | CASSLFRVAEAFF
NA | TRBJ1-2 | TRBV6-1 | NA | TGTGCCAGCAGTGGAGCGGGGGCATATGGCTACACCTTC | CASSGAGAYGYTF
many | TRBJ2-1 | TRBV5-1 | TRBD2 | TGCGCCAGCAGCTCGGGCCCCTTTCGGCCGGGAGGGAATGAGCAGTTCTTC | CASSSGPFRPGGNEQFF
many | TRBJ1-1 | TRBV7-2 | NA | TGTGCCAGCAGCTTGTTCGCCGGCCGGAACACTGAAGCTTTCTTT | CASSLFAGRNTEAFF
few | TRBJ2-3 | TRBV9 | NA | TGTGCCAGCAGCGTAGAGGTCACCCCCACAGATACGCAGTATTTT | CASSVEVTPTDTQYF
few | TRBJ2-3 | TRBV7-9 | NA | TGTGCCAGCAGCTTGATCGGGTACGAGGGATATAGCACAGATACGCAGTATTTT | CASSLIGYEGYSTDTQYF
few | TRBJ1-6 | TRBV5-6 | NA | TGTGCCAGCAGCTTCCGAAAGAGCTCCTATAATTCACCCCTCCACTTT | CASSFRKSSYNSPLHF
many | TRBJ1-2 | TRBV29-1 | NA | TGCAGCGTTGCCGGGGGCGGATATGGCTACACCTTC | CSVAGGGYGYTF
many | TRBJ1-6 | TRBV30 | TRBD1 | TGTGCCTGGAGTTCAGGGGGCTATTCACCCCTCCACTTT | CAWSSGGYSPLHF
NA | TRBJ1-1 | TRBV5-1 | NA | TGCGCCAGCAGCTTGGCCTCGGGCAGGGGTGGGAACACTGAAGCTTTCTTT | CASSLASGRGGNTEAFF
NA | TRBJ2-3 | TRBV6-1 | NA | TGTGCCAGCAGTGAGTCGGGGGAGGTGGGGGAGCAGTATTTT | CASSESGEVGEQYF
few | TRBJ2-1 | TRBV29-1 | TRBD1 | TGCAGCGCCCCGGGACAGGGGTCAATACCCTCCTACAATGAGCAGTTCTTC | CSAPGQGSIPSYNEQFF
many | TRBJ1-2 | TRBV28 | NA | TGTGCCAGCAGTTTACCAGGGGTAAACTATGGCTACACCTTC | CASSLPGVNYGYTF
few | TRBJ2-1 | TRBV6-1 | NA | TGTGCCAGCAGTTTGACAGGTTCAAGCTCCTACAATGAGCAGTTCTTC | CASSLTGSSSYNEQFF
many | TRBJ2-1 | TRBV5-1 | TRBD2 | TGCGCCAGCAGCTTGAGGACTAGCGGGGGCTCCTACAATGAGCAGTTCTTC | CASSLRTSGGSYNEQFF